These T cell receptor beta chains were read from a single sample in a study of blood T cell repertoires in COVID-19. Assay used: immunoSEQ multiplex PCR; TCRdb lists only in-frame clones, some missing. The repertoire holds about 150,000 clones, with approximately 88% as singletons. The sequencing input was peripheral blood. Every receptor here comes from a man in his 60s with active or convalescent COVID-19. The CDR3 runs from the conserved cysteine through the conserved F or W. D genes are given only for firm matches. Some rows have no size entry. The others give once, few or many, or a class for an expanded clone.

>TRBJ2-2|TRBV28|NA|NA
TGTGCCAGCAGTGCCCGGGGTAGTTGGAGGACCGGGGAGCTGTTTTTT
CASSARGSWRTGELFF
>TRBJ2-7|TRBV30|NA|TRBD1
TGTGCCTGGAGCGGACAGGGGGTGGGTTACGAGCAGTACTTC
CAWSGQGVGYEQYF
>TRBJ1-4|TRBV7-7|few|NA
TGTGCTAGCAGCTCAGGACTTGCAACTAATGAAAAACTGTTTTTT
CASSSGLATNEKLFF
>TRBJ2-1|TRBV18|NA|NA
TGTGCCAGCTCACCGCCGAATAGCGGCCACAATGAGCAGTTCTTC
CASSPPNSGHNEQFF
>TRBJ1-4|TRBV5-1|NA|NA
TGCGCCAGCAGCTTGGGGGGCGGGACTCGTAATGAAAAACTGTTTTTT
CASSLGGGTRNEKLFF
>TRBJ1-5|TRBV28|NA|NA
TGTGCCAGCAGTTTGTTGCGGGGGATGGTCAGCAATCAGCCCCAGCATTTT
CASSLLRGMVSNQPQHF
>TRBJ2-3|TRBV2|NA|TRBD2
TGTGCCAGCAGCGAACGGGCGGGAGGGTACACGCAGTATTTT
CASSERAGGYTQYF
>TRBJ1-5|TRBV19|NA|NA
TGTGCCAGTAGTATGGGATTTGGGAGTGGCAATCAGCCCCAGCATTTT
CASSMGFGSGNQPQHF
>TRBJ2-1|TRBV19|NA|TRBD2
TGTGCCAGTAGTATCGGACTAGCGGGCGCCCGCAGCAAGGAGCAGTTCTTC
CASSIGLAGARSKEQFF
>TRBJ2-3|TRBV27|NA|TRBD2
TGTGCCAGCAGGCAAAAAGGTGGGACTAGCGGGATAACGGATACGCAGTATTTT
CASRQKGGTSGITDTQYF
>TRBJ2-7|TRBV6-5|NA|NA
TGTGCCAGCAGCAAAAGGGACTCCCGACCCTACGAGCAGTACTTC
CASSKRDSRPYEQYF
>TRBJ1-5|TRBV7-2|NA|NA
TGTGCCAGCAGCTTGACACCGGCTAGCAATCAGCCCCAGCATTTT
CASSLTPASNQPQHF
>TRBJ2-1|TRBV7-3|NA|TRBD1
TGTGCCAGCAGCTTCACAGGGGGGATGAAGAATGAGCAGTTCTTC
CASSFTGGMKNEQFF
>TRBJ2-1|TRBV19|NA|TRBD2
TGTGCCAGTAGGGCGGGGGGGTCCTTCAACAATGAGCAGTTCTTC
CASRAGGSFNNEQFF
>TRBJ2-1|TRBV6-2/TRBV6-3|NA|TRBD1
TGTGCCAGCAGTTCGATCGGGACAGCTAGATCCTACAATGAGCAGTTCTTC
CASSSIGTARSYNEQFF
>TRBJ1-6|TRBV30|many|TRBD1
TGTGCCTGGAGGGGACAGGGGGTTTCTTCACCCCTCCACTTT
CAWRGQGVSSPLHF
>TRBJ2-7|TRBV7-2|NA|TRBD2
TGTGCCAGCAGCGGACGACTAGCGGGTCCCTCCTACGAGCAGTACTTC
CASSGRLAGPSYEQYF
>TRBJ1-3|TRBV19|once|NA
TGTGCCAGTAGTATTTCCGGAGGGAGCTCTGGAAACACCATATATTTT
CASSISGGSSGNTIYF
>TRBJ1-6|TRBV6-2/TRBV6-3|NA|NA
TGTGCCAGCAGTTACTCGTTGGAGGGAGCCTCCTATAATTCACCCCTCCACTTT
CASSYSLEGASYNSPLHF
>TRBJ1-3|TRBV9|NA|NA
TGTGCCAGCAGCGCTGAGGCAGCACCCTCTGGAAACACCATATATTTT
CASSAEAAPSGNTIYF
>TRBJ2-4|TRBV5-3|NA|NA
TGTGCCAGAAGCTATAGAGACTGGGAGAACATTCAGTACTTC
CARSYRDWENIQYF
>TRBJ1-6|TRBV5-5|NA|NA
TGTGCCAGCAGCTTGGGAATAGGGGGAGTTAATTCACCCCTCCACTTT
CASSLGIGGVNSPLHF
>TRBJ2-3|TRBV14|NA|NA
TGTGCCAGCAGCCAAGAGCGGCTCCCAGATACGCAGTATTTT
CASSQERLPDTQYF
>TRBJ2-1|TRBV19|NA|TRBD2
TGTGCCAGTAGTATTAAAAGGGGACTAGCGGGAGATCATGAGCAGTTCTTC
CASSIKRGLAGDHEQFF
>TRBJ1-5|TRBV15|NA|NA
TGTGCCACCAGCAGAGATCGTCAGCCCCAGCATTTT
CATSRDRQPQHF
>TRBJ2-2|TRBV7-9|NA|TRBD2
TGTGCCAGCAGCACCGTAGCGGGAGGGCCCACCGGGGAGCTGTTTTTT
CASSTVAGGPTGELFF
>TRBJ2-1|TRBV24-1|NA|TRBD2
TGTGCCACCAGTGATTCGCGGGAGGGCCGGAATGAGCAGTTCTTC
CATSDSREGRNEQFF
>TRBJ2-7|TRBV7-8|NA|TRBD2
TGTGCCAGCAGCTTAGATTACGGGGGGGCCGAGCAGTACTTC
CASSLDYGGAEQYF
>TRBJ1-2|TRBV7-8|NA|TRBD1
TGTGCCAGCAGCTGGCTGGGAGGACAGGGCAACTATGGCTACACCTTC
CASSWLGGQGNYGYTF
>TRBJ2-7|TRBV10-3|NA|NA
TGTGCCATCCGGCCAGGCCCGGGAGAGCAGTACTTC
CAIRPGPGEQYF
>TRBJ2-3|TRBV19|NA|TRBD2
TGTGCCAGTAGTATAGGGCTAGCGGGAAGAGATACGCAGTATTTT
CASSIGLAGRDTQYF
>TRBJ2-6|TRBV4-1|NA|TRBD1
TGCGCCAGCAGCTCGATGACAGGGGGCTTCGGGGCCAACGTCCTGACTTTC
CASSSMTGGFGANVLTF
>TRBJ1-1|TRBV4-2|once|NA
TGTGCCAGCAGCCAAGGATCACAGGGGAACACTGAAGCTTTCTTT
CASSQGSQGNTEAFF
>TRBJ1-1|TRBV9|NA|TRBD1
TGTGCCAGCAGCTTCCGGGACAGGGGGGACCCTGAAGCTTTCTTT
CASSFRDRGDPEAFF
>TRBJ2-7|TRBV19|NA|NA
TGTGCCAGTAACCCAGGGTGGGAAGATTACGAGCAGTACTTC
CASNPGWEDYEQYF